This record concerns one T cell receptor beta chain sequence. This sample was included in a study of shared clonotypes between healthy human individuals. Turning to the study itself: A few men and a couple of women, aged 18 to 49, were donors.

The ends were cut back, 6 bases at V and 3 bases at J, with 11 bases in the middle. Germline V gene lookup returns CDR1 SEHNR and CDR2 FQNEAQ (reference sequence). The CDR3 has 14 residues. Every immunoSEQ plate was one replicate of a subset's evenly spread DNA. Only in-frame clones appear in the TCRdb table, and some are missing; sequencing was by immunoSEQ multiplex PCR. The table includes about 510,000 clones, about four fifths detected once. The sample taken for sequencing was PBMCs. This sequence originates from a woman aged 40 to 50 in good health. Some clones in this sample may be carry-over from other donors' samples. The chain links TRBV7-9 to TRBJ2-2; D unresolved. CDR3 protein: CASSPTEHTGELFF. In DNA, the CDR3 is TGTGCCAGCAGTCCGACGGAGCACACCGGGGAGCTGTTTTTT.